The subject of this entry is one TCR beta chain. This record belongs to a study of blood T cell repertoires in COVID-19. Study background: T cells, B-cell-depleted T cells, or PBMCs provided the cDNA or gDNA that served as material.

Patients from Seattle were sampled longitudinally, starting during active infection. The CDR3 sequence is 13 residues long. Trimming took 5 bases from V and 7 from J; bases not matched to a gene: 8. CDR1 and CDR2 (germline): SGHNT, YENEEA. The authors' processing: Amplification from reference gene primers served as the basis for estimated nucleated cell counts. Only in-frame clones appear in the TCRdb table, and some are missing; sequencing was by immunoSEQ multiplex PCR. For V, J and clone size, that table is used; D and trimming come from the DNA. The sample has approximately 300,000 clones, about 86% seen once.

This chain joins TRBV11-3 and TRBJ2-7; 7 bases are shared with TRBD2. The specimen was peripheral blood. The clonotype originates from a person aged 70 to 85 with COVID-19, enrolled during active disease. In DNA form, the CDR3 reads TGTGCCAGCAGCCGGGATCCCGGGGGGGAGCAGTACTTC. It translates to CASSRDPGGEQYF.